The 32 T cell receptor beta chains below come from one sample, sequenced in a study of control samples from healthy donors and cancer patients. The repertoire was sequenced with immunoSEQ multiplex PCR; TCRdb's copy has only in-frame clones and lacks some. The sample holds 78,000 or so clones, around nine tenths seen once. The specimen was blood. The receptors here all came from a woman between 45 and 60 years old in good health.

The rearrangement links TRBV11-2 to TRBJ1-4, with D tentatively TRBD1 (5 bases). CDR1 is SGHAT, CDR2 FQNNGV, per germline. V lost 5 bases and J 10 bases, leaving 17 bases between the germline ends. The CDR3 length is 14 residues. The CDR3, as DNA: TGTGCCAGCAGCCCACAAGGGACCTTGGGAAAACTGTTTTTT. Its protein product is CASSPQGTLGKLFF. The full variable domain, with the rest looked up from reference TRBV11-2 and TRBJ1-4, is EAGVAQSPRYKIIEKRQSVAFWCNPISGHATLYWYQQILGQGPKLLIQFQNNGVVDDSQLPKDRFSAERLKGVDSTLKIQPAKLEDSAVYLCASSPQGTLGKLFFGSGTQLSVL.

The V call is TRBV5-5, the J call TRBJ1-2, with D tentatively TRBD1 (5 bases). Trimming removed 2 bases from V and 4 bases from J, with 15 bases in between. Germline V gene lookup returns CDR1 SGHKS and CDR2 YYEKEE (reference sequence). The CDR3 loop spans 15 amino acids. The CDR3 bases are TGTGCCAGCAGCTTTCAGTTAGGGGCGGCCTATGGCTACACCTTC. The encoded protein is CASSFQLGAAYGYTF. The full variable domain, in which reference TRBV5-5 and TRBJ1-2 provide the parts outside the CDR3, is DAGVTQSPTHLIKTRGQQVTLRCSPISGHKSVSWYQQVLGQGPQFIFQYYEKEERGRGNFPDRFSARQFPNYSSELNVNALLLGDSALYLCASSFQLGAAYGYTFGSGTRLTVV.

Only a few counts were recorded for this clone. The chain recombines TRBV2 with TRBJ2-4; the match to TRBD1 covers 7 bases. The V gene's germline CDR1 is SNHLY and CDR2 FYNNEI. Trimming took 6 bases from V and 0 from J; bases not matched to a gene: 11. This CDR3 comprises 17 residues. The CDR3 sequence is CASRPRTGALAKNIQYF. For the CDR3, the DNA is TGTGCCAGCAGACCCCGGACAGGCGCTCTAGCCAAAAACATTCAGTACTTC.

The genes are TRBV3-1 (or the pseudogene TRBV3-2) and TRBJ1-1, with D possibly being TRBD1 (5 bases). Per germline, CDR1 LGHDT and CDR2 YNNKEL (reference sequence). V gave up 1 base and J gave up 4 bases, with 13 bases separating them. The CDR3 covers 15 residues. As DNA, the CDR3 is TGTGCCAGCAGCCAAGGCTTAGCGGGGGGCACTGAAGCTTTCTTT. It codes for CASSQGLAGGTEAFF.

This sequence joins TRBV10-3 and TRBJ2-3; unclear D gene. This CDR3 comprises 15 residues. Germline loops: CDR1 ENHRY, CDR2 SYGVKD. V dropped 5 bases and J dropped 4 bases, with 16 bases sitting between them. The CDR3 sequence is CAISLGQSGPDTQYF. The CDR3 DNA is TGTGCCATCAGTCTTGGCCAGTCAGGTCCAGATACGCAGTATTTT.

The J gene is TRBJ1-2, the V gene TRBV11-2, with TRBD1 as a possible D gene (6 bases). V lost 5 bases and J lost 8, with 12 bases in between. Per the germline V gene, CDR1 is SGHAT and CDR2 is FQNNGV. This CDR3 region has 12 residues. The CDR3 loop reads CASSPEGVGYTF. The CDR3 DNA follows: TGTGCCAGCAGCCCCGAGGGGGTGGGCTACACCTTC.

The chain employs TRBV21-1 and TRBJ2-6; the table gives TRBD1 as D, unverified against the DNA. TRBV21-1 is an annotated pseudogene. The length of the CDR3 is 17 residues. The CDR3 region is CASSKRNQGAGANVLTF. The CDR3 DNA reads TGTGCCAGCAGCAAAAGGAACCAGGGCGCCGGGGCCAACGTCCTGACTTTC.

The rearrangement joins TRBV2 to TRBJ1-1; 10 nucleotides match TRBD1. Germline CDR1 reads SNHLY; CDR2 reads FYNNEI. This CDR3 has 14 amino acids. Germline trimming cut 3 bases from V and 4 bases from J; bases unmatched to any gene: 2. The CDR3 sequence: CASSETGGVTEAFF. The CDR3, as DNA: TGTGCCAGCAGTGAGACAGGGGGCGTCACTGAAGCTTTCTTT.

The CDR3: CASSTGTSGGAYYEQYF. The CDR3 DNA follows: TGTGCCAGCAGCACCGGGACTAGCGGGGGGGCATACTACGAGCAGTACTTC. The gene calls are TRBV7-8 and TRBJ2-7, with TRBD2 matching over 16 bases. The J segment lost 3 bases and the V segment lost 5 bases, leaving 7 bases of the junction unmatched. This CDR3 spans 17 amino acids. Germline loops: CDR1 SGHVS, CDR2 FQNEAQ.

There are a few counts of this clone. This chain links TRBV19 with TRBJ1-5; D possibly corresponds to TRBD1 (6 bases). V lost 9 bases to trimming and J lost 2 bases, with 11 bases between them. Per the germline V gene, CDR1 is LNHDA and CDR2 is SQIVND (reference sequence). CDR3 size: 13 residues. The CDR3 DNA follows: TGTGCCAGAAACAGGGAGGGCAATCAGCCCCAGCATTTT. Protein: CARNREGNQPQHF.

The chain employs TRBV7-9 and TRBJ2-1; no firm D call. The germline V and J ends were trimmed by 8 bases and 10 bases, with 15 bases remaining between them. Germline CDR1 and CDR2: SEHNR and FQNEAQ (reference sequence). The CDR3 sequence is 12 residues long. CDR3 bases: TGTGCCAGCTCCACTGGAGAATACGAGCAGTTCTTC. Its protein is CASSTGEYEQFF.

This chain links TRBV29-1 with TRBJ2-7; perhaps TRBD2 as D (6 bases). V lost 6 bases, J lost 5 bases, and 17 bases lay in between. Germline V CDR1 and CDR2: SQVTM, ANQGSEA. CDR3 length: 13 residues. The CDR3 sequence: CSVKMGGTDEQYF. The CDR3 DNA sequence: TGCAGCGTAAAAATGGGGGGAACAGACGAGCAGTACTTC.

The chain combines TRBV5-8 with TRBJ1-1; D unresolved. This CDR3 comprises 14 residues. Trimming cost V 4 bases and J 2 bases, with 12 bases left between them. CDR1 SGHTS and CDR2 YDEGEE come from the germline V gene. CDR3 amino acids: CASSLTAHNTEAFF. CDR3 nucleotides: TGTGCCAGCAGCCTTACAGCACACAACACTGAAGCTTTCTTT.

This chain links TRBV4-1 with TRBJ1-5; D uncertain. The germline gives CDR1 MGHRA, CDR2 YSYEKL. Trimming stripped 5 bases from V and 1 base from J, with 9 bases between. This CDR3 has 14 residues. This chain's CDR3 is CASSGRTSNQPQHF. CDR3 bases: TGCGCCAGCAGCGGAAGGACGAGCAATCAGCCCCAGCATTTT.

This rearrangement joins TRBV4-2 to TRBJ1-6; 8 bases map to TRBD1. Trimming removed 0 bases from V and 8 bases from J; junction bases left unmatched: 6. This CDR3 is 16 amino acids long. Per the germline V gene, CDR1 is LGHNA and CDR2 is YNFKEQ. CDR3 residues: CASSQDGQGEHSPLHF. The CDR3 DNA sequence: TGTGCCAGCAGCCAAGATGGACAGGGTGAACATTCACCCCTCCACTTT.

The V call is TRBV21-1, the J call TRBJ2-7. TRBV21-1 is tagged as a pseudogene. The CDR3 runs 18 residues. In nucleotides, the CDR3 is TGTGCCAGCAGCAAAGTGGCCCTGGGGGATGATATGGTGGACGAGCAGTACTTC. Protein product: CASSKVALGDDMVDEQYF.

The J gene is TRBJ1-1, the V gene TRBV21-1. TRBV21-1 is a pseudogene. The CDR3 has 15 amino acids. The CDR3, as DNA: TGTGCCAGCAGCGGCAGGAGGGCTACAGAGGCGGAAGCTTTCTTT. As protein: CASSGRRATEAEAFF.

The rearrangement joins TRBV2 to TRBJ1-4; 7 nucleotides line up with TRBD1. With V trimmed by 7 bases and J by 1 base, 3 bases remained unmatched. CDR1 is SNHLY, CDR2 FYNNEI, per germline. The CDR3 loop spans 14 amino acids. The CDR3 loop reads CASTGGRTNEKLFF. The CDR3 bases are TGTGCCAGCACAGGGGGGAGAACTAATGAAAAACTGTTTTTT.

The chain links TRBV3-1 (or the pseudogene TRBV3-2) to TRBJ2-1; D tentatively reads TRBD1 or TRBD2 (5 bases each). The CDR3 runs 17 residues. CDR1 and CDR2 from the germline V gene are LGHDT and YNNKEL (reference sequence). Trimming shortened V by 1 base and J by 6 bases, and 19 bases separated the two germline ends. CDR3 region: CASSQAYTGPPRNEQFF. CDR3 DNA sequence: TGTGCCAGCAGCCAAGCCTATACGGGGCCACCTCGCAATGAGCAGTTCTTC.

The chain carries TRBV19 and TRBJ2-1; TRBD2 agrees at 12 bases. The CDR3 runs 17 residues. The J segment lost 5 bases and the V segment lost 5 bases, leaving 10 bases of the junction unmatched. Germline CDR1 reads LNHDA; CDR2 reads SQIVND (reference sequence). This CDR3 is CASSSSGGARYDNEQFF. The CDR3 region has the DNA TGTGCCAGTAGTTCTAGCGGGGGGGCCAGGTACGACAATGAGCAGTTCTTC. Full variable domain (outside the CDR3, taken from reference TRBV19 and TRBJ2-1): DGGITQSPKYLFRKEGQNVTLSCEQNLNHDAMYWYRQDPGQGLRLIYYSQIVNDFQKGDIAEGYSVSREKKESFPLTVTSAQKNPTAFYLCASSSSGGARYDNEQFFGPGTRLTVL.

V usage is TRBV6-6 and J usage is TRBJ2-2; 8 bases are a match to TRBD1. The CDR3 has 14 residues. V lost 9 bases to trimming and J lost 0 bases; unmatched junction nucleotides: 3. Germline V gene sequence: CDR1 MNHNY, CDR2 SVGAGI (reference sequence). The CDR3 loop is CASWGQANTGELFF. The CDR3 DNA sequence: TGTGCCAGTTGGGGACAGGCGAACACCGGGGAGCTGTTTTTT.

The chain employs TRBV5-6 and TRBJ2-7; 7 bases match TRBD1. The CDR3 runs to 15 residues. The trim removed 1 base at V and 2 bases at J, leaving 6 bases unmatched. Germline V gives CDR1 SGHDT, CDR2 YYEEEE. The CDR3 nucleotides are TGTGCCAGCAGCTTGTTTGGGACAGCCCCCTACGAGCAGTACTTC. Its translation is CASSLFGTAPYEQYF.

J is TRBJ1-2 and V is TRBV6-1; the D is unclear. V was shortened by 0 bases and J by 4 bases, with 12 bases between the two germline ends. CDR3 length: 15 amino acids. Germline lookup yields CDR1 MNHNS and CDR2 SASEGT. The CDR3 sequence is CASSEATQTTYGYTF. CDR3 DNA: TGTGCCAGCAGTGAAGCGACACAGACAACCTATGGCTACACCTTC.

The chain combines TRBV9 with TRBJ1-2; no clear D gene. CDR1 and CDR2 from the germline V gene are SGDLS and YYNGEE. This CDR3 comprises 14 residues. The ends were cut back, 0 bases at V and 0 bases at J, with 6 bases in the middle. The DNA of the CDR3 is TGTGCCAGCAGCGTAGGAGGAGCTAACTATGGCTACACCTTC. This sequence encodes CASSVGGANYGYTF. The full variable domain, rest sourced from reference TRBV9 and TRBJ1-2, is DSGVTQTPKHLITATGQRVTLRCSPRSGDLSVYWYQQSLDQGLQFLIQYYNGEERAKGNILERFSAQQFPDLHSELNLSSLELGDSALYFCASSVGGANYGYTFGSGTRLTVV.

The chain couples TRBV6-6 to TRBJ1-5; D unclear. The length of the CDR3 is 15 residues. CDR1 MNHNY and CDR2 SVGAGI come from the germline V gene (reference sequence). V gave up 0 bases and J gave up 3 bases, with 9 bases separating them. The CDR3 DNA follows: TGTGCCAGCAGTTACTCCCCGGGAGCCAATCAGCCCCAGCATTTT. Amino acids: CASSYSPGANQPQHF.

V and J are TRBV2 and TRBJ1-2, with 9 bases fitting TRBD1. Germline values: CDR1 SNHLY, CDR2 FYNNEI. Losses at the gene ends were 8 bases for V and 8 bases for J; bases not matched to a gene: 6. The length of the CDR3 is 12 residues. CDR3 DNA sequence: TGTGCCAGCGGGGACAGGGTCCAGGGCTACACCTTC. It specifies CASGDRVQGYTF.

CDR3 sequence reads: CAGKRGQGSNEQFF. The CDR3 DNA reads as TGTGCCGGGAAGCGGGGACAGGGTAGCAATGAGCAGTTCTTC. V gene TRBV2 combines with J gene TRBJ2-1; 9 nucleotides line up with TRBD1. Germline CDR1 is SNHLY and CDR2 is FYNNEI. After removal of 11 bases from V and 6 bases from J, the junction contained 11 bases not matched to a gene. There are 14 residues in the CDR3.

This chain connects TRBV3-1 (or the pseudogene TRBV3-2) to TRBJ2-2; D is possibly TRBD1 or TRBD2 (5 bases each). The CDR3 is 16 amino acids. V was shortened by 4 bases and J by 7 bases, with 19 bases between the two germline ends. CDR1 is LGHDT and CDR2 is YNNKEL in the germline V gene (reference sequence). This chain's CDR3 is CASSRGAGRYGGELFF. CDR3 nucleotides: TGTGCCAGCAGCCGAGGGGCAGGGCGTTATGGCGGGGAGCTGTTTTTT.

The J gene is TRBJ1-6, the V gene TRBV7-8; D may be TRBD1 (6 bases). CDR1 SGHVS and CDR2 FQNEAQ come from the germline V gene. The CDR3 spans 19 residues. V was cut by 3 bases and J by 2 bases, with 20 bases left in between. The CDR3 spells CASSLLLAPGATYNSPLHF. The DNA for the CDR3 is TGTGCCAGCAGCTTGCTCCTTGCCCCAGGGGCGACCTATAATTCACCCCTCCACTTT. The whole variable domain, remainder taken from reference TRBV7-8 and TRBJ1-6, is GAGVSQSPRYKVAKRGQDVALRCDPISGHVSLFWYQQALGQGPEFLTYFQNEAQLDKSGLPSDRFFAERPEGSVSTLKIQRTQQEDSAVYLCASSLLLAPGATYNSPLHFGNGTRLTVT.

This clone came up once. The rearrangement uses TRBV2 and TRBJ1-1, with a possible D match to TRBD1 (5 bases). Germline V gene sequence: CDR1 SNHLY, CDR2 FYNNEI. CDR3 length: 17 amino acids. With 0 bases removed from V and 5 bases from J, the gap between germline ends came to 19 bases. For the CDR3, the DNA is TGTGCCAGCAGTGAAGCGAGGGGTCTGCATTTTGAGACTGAAGCTTTCTTT. Its translation: CASSEARGLHFETEAFF.

V gene TRBV14 combines with J gene TRBJ2-7, with D possibly called TRBD1 or TRBD2 (5 bases each). CDR3 length: 14 amino acids. Germline V gene data show CDR1 as SGHDN and CDR2 as FVKESK. Trimming removed 1 base from V and 6 bases from J, with 13 bases in between. The CDR3 spells CASSQGFEGSEQYF. CDR3 coding DNA: TGTGCCAGCAGCCAAGGCTTCGAGGGGTCCGAGCAGTACTTC.

The genes are TRBV2 and TRBJ2-7; D may be TRBD1 (5 bases). CDR3 length: 12 residues. The ends were cut back, 8 bases at V and 8 bases at J, with 16 bases in the middle. CDR1 is SNHLY and CDR2 is FYNNEI in the germline V gene. CDR3 coding DNA: TGTGCCAGCTTACGACAGCCATCGAAGCAGTACTTC. Residues: CASLRQPSKQYF.